The source of this T cell receptor (beta chain) is a study of T cell responses to AZD1222 COVID-19 vaccine. Study results and caveats: Rises in breadth and depth of Spike-specific TCRs came after two AZD1222 doses. Females made up more of the donors, who were largely white British, and clonal diversity may have come out too low. Only six AZD1222 recipients tested seropositive at baseline.

Turning to this clone: The antigen is undetermined.

Assay used: immunoSEQ multiplex PCR; TCRdb lists only in-frame clones, some missing. The table records some 150,000 clones, approximately 90% of them present only once. V was pared by 6 bases and J by 2 bases, with 10 bases between. CDR3 length equals 13 residues. Germline CDR1 is MDHEN and CDR2 is SYDVKM. The TCR originated in an adult in good health. The source was peripheral blood, collected on day 0 of AZD1222 vaccination. The J gene is TRBJ1-2, the V gene TRBV28, with no clear D. The CDR3 here is CASRTQNNYGYTF. The CDR3 DNA follows: TGTGCCAGCAGGACCCAGAACAACTATGGCTACACCTTC.